This T cell receptor beta chain appears in the sequencing data of a study of blood T cells in healthy people across ages. A second roughly 7 to 11 cycle PCR used barcoded and J-beta primers. TCRdb fed the 5' RACE reads into MiXCR, producing one record per CDR3 protein. The sample gives 1,500,000 or so distinct CDR3 sequences, approximately 60% of which show up once; over 6.5% is in the top ten. CDR3 length: 14 residues. V lost 0 bases, J lost 0 bases, and 6 bases lay in between. Germline loops: CDR1 KGHSH, CDR2 LQKENI. The source material was blood. The clonotype was recovered from a man aged 18-30 years in good health. This sequence joins TRBV18 and TRBJ2-7, with D hard to call. The CDR3 bases are TGTGCCAGCTCACCACCTTCAGTCTCCTACGAGCAGTACTTC. It encodes CASSPPSVSYEQYF.